This TCR beta chain is from a study of T cell responses to AZD1222 COVID-19 vaccine. Overall study findings and caveats: The donor cohort was predominantly white British with a female majority, and clonal diversity may have been underestimated. Repertoires were collected only later (after the peak T cell response had occurred).

This table comes from immunoSEQ multiplex PCR, and its TCRdb copy is limited to in-frame clones, with some not included. This table has some 170,000 clones, about 92% appearing once. Worth noting for this clone: Antigen unknown.

CDR3 size: 13 residues. The V gene lost 3 bases and the J gene lost 5 bases, with 10 bases spanning the gap. The V gene's germline CDR1 is MNHEY and CDR2 SMNVEV (reference sequence). The V gene is TRBV27, the J gene TRBJ1-2, with D unresolved. This material consisted of peripheral blood, taken on day 0 of AZD1222 vaccination. The TCR sequence derives from an adult in good health. The CDR3 protein is CASSFYSGYGYTF. CDR3 sequence (DNA): TGTGCCAGCAGTTTTTACAGCGGATATGGCTACACCTTC.